This T cell receptor beta chain originates from a study of blood T cell repertoires in COVID-19. Study summary: COVID-19 samples from acute and convalescent phases originated in the United States, Italy and Spain. Sources were T cells, B-cell-depleted T cells, or PBMCs; the material itself was cDNA or gDNA.

Per the original data handling: Quantification of nucleated cells was approximated via reference gene primer amplification. Only in-frame clones appear in the TCRdb table, and some are missing; sequencing was by immunoSEQ multiplex PCR. Clonal size and the V and J genes are those of that table, whereas D and trimming came from the DNA. The sample holds some 320,000 clones; 65% to 90% are singletons and the top ten take more than 6%. Trimming removed 2 bases at V and 3 bases at J, with 8 bases between. The CDR3 loop spans 14 amino acids. Germline V gene sequence: CDR1 MNHNS, CDR2 SASEGT. This chain connects TRBV6-1 to TRBJ1-5, with D possibly being TRBD1 (6 bases). This clonotype originated in a human donor in a cohort sampled during active COVID-19. Input material: peripheral blood. In nucleotides, the CDR3 is TGTGCCAGCAGTGAAAGGGGGAACAATCAGCCCCAGCATTTT. This sequence encodes CASSERGNNQPQHF.